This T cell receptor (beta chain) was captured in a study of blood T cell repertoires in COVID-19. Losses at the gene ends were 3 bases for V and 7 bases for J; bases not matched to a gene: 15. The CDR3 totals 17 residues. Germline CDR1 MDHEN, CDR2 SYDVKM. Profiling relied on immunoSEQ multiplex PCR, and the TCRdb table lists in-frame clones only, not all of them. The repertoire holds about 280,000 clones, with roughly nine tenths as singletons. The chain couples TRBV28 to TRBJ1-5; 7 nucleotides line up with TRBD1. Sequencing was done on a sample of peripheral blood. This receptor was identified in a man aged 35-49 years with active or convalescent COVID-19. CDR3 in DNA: TGTGCCAGCAGTTTCTCATTCGTCAGCAGGGGGAAACAGCCCCAGCATTTT. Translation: CASSFSFVSRGKQPQHF.